This is a list of T cell receptor beta chains from one sample in a study of blood T cell repertoires in COVID-19. Sequenced by immunoSEQ multiplex PCR; TCRdb stores in-frame clones only, minus some. The top ten hold 4.8% of the sample, which has under 250,000 clones, under 90% seen once. Specimen: PBMCs or T cells enriched from blood (not recorded which). The origin of the receptors is a woman between 45 and 65 years old who had been exposed to COVID-19. Each CDR3 is given with its conserved first and last residue.

V	J	CDR3
TRBV14	TRBJ2-7	CASSQGPQGLSGGRSYEQYF
TRBV11-2	TRBJ2-1	CASSEDPGDLNNEQFF
TRBV9	TRBJ1-4	CASSVGVVGVANEKLFF
TRBV5-1	TRBJ1-4	CASRSGTGNEKLFF
TRBV28	TRBJ1-2	CASSLRLAGGYTF
TRBV5-4	TRBJ2-7	CASSLTPVGEQYF
TRBV7-2	TRBJ1-5	CASSSIGQVGIGNQPQHF
TRBV5-8	TRBJ2-1	CASSLKGGVRNEQFF
TRBV28	TRBJ1-5	CASSGGGGANQPQHF
TRBV27	TRBJ1-6	CASSYRGSNSPLHF
TRBV10-3	TRBJ2-3	CASTGSFNTDTQYF